These 2 T cell receptor beta chains originate from one sample sequenced in a study of control samples from healthy donors and cancer patients. Here immunoSEQ multiplex PCR was the method, and the copy in TCRdb shows in-frame clones only, minus some. The sample carries about 76,000 clones, 75% to 90% recorded once. The sequenced material came from PBMCs. The receptors derive from a woman between 50 and 59 years old with colorectal cancer.

V gene TRBV6-4 combines with J gene TRBJ2-6; D gene uncertain. Germline values: CDR1 MRHNA, CDR2 SNTAGT. V was cut by 6 bases and J by 0 bases, with 6 bases left in between. There are 14 residues in the CDR3. The CDR3 bases are TGTGCCAGCAGAGATTCCTCTGGGGCCAACGTCCTGACTTTC. Translation: CASRDSSGANVLTF.

Written as DNA, the CDR3 is TGTGCCAGCAGCCCTGTCCGGACGGAGGGACAGCCCCAGCATTTT. Residues: CASSPVRTEGQPQHF. The chain links TRBV7-8 to TRBJ1-5; D uncertain. Germline CDR1 reads SGHVS; CDR2 reads FQNEAQ. The CDR3 extends over 15 amino acids. The germline V and J ends were trimmed by 5 bases and 7 bases, with 18 bases remaining between them.